This T cell receptor (beta chain) was found in a study of CD8 T cells in ankylosing spondylitis. As the method for making TCR beta libraries, quantitative 5'-RACE with molecular barcodes was used. TCRdb redid the calling of the 5' RACE reads with MiXCR, one entry per CDR3 protein. The repertoire consists of hundreds of thousands of distinct CDR3 sequences, with roughly 20% occurring once and the leading ten covering 7.5% to 9%. V lost 5 bases, J lost 8 bases, and 16 bases lay in between. The CDR3 is made up of 15 amino acids. V gene TRBV12-3 or TRBV12-4 combines with J gene TRBJ1-6; no clear D. The source material was blood, either unsorted or a sorted T cell fraction (not recorded which). This TCR came from a male donor with ankylosing spondylitis or in good health (not recorded which). Here the CDR3 DNA reads TGTGCCAGCAGTACCGGAGGGTCCCCATATTCACCCCTCCACTTT. Amino acid sequence: CASSTGGSPYSPLHF.